The present T cell receptor beta chain was sequenced within a study of blood T cell repertoires in COVID-19 (dated by TCRdb to 2020 to 2021). Context from the whole study: The collaborator samples originated in the United States, Italy and Spain and spanned the acute and convalescent phases of COVID-19. The material from the prospective study consisted of cDNA or gDNA derived from T cells, B-cell-depleted T cells, or PBMCs. The dataset comprised deeply sampled blood TCRbeta repertoires from subjects exposed to, actively infected with, or recovered from COVID-19. The repertoires were released in a freely available public database intended as a resource for research on the immune response to SARS-CoV-2. Samples were obtained from the ongoing ImmuneRACE study (first 160 participants) and from some 1,300 subjects provided by 6 global collaborators. Sample metadata almost always included a de-identified subject ID, COVID-19 status, age in years and sex. HLA class I and class II types, where available, came from metadata supplied by the sample provider rather than from assay-based typing.

The study at large found these results: How much clinical and demographic metadata was included differed by source and by participant, and the metadata was provided uncurated.

Participants in the prospective study were aged roughly 18 to 100 years, lived in about two dozen United States geographic areas, and enrolled through a virtual design. In the prospective study, cohorts were assigned on the basis of participant-reported clinical history obtained from a screening survey and a study questionnaire. ImmuneRACE Cohort 3 recovered participants were defined by two consecutive negative NP/OP PCR tests, healthcare professional clearance, or symptom resolution. In the prospective study, mobile phlebotomists collected whole blood, serum and a nasopharyngeal or oropharyngeal swab from each participant. Over a roughly two-month period, participants in the prospective study had the option of providing additional blood draws and questionnaires. Before DNA extraction, blood samples from the prospective study were shipped at room temperature or frozen. The germline V gene (reference sequence) supplies CDR1 SEHNR and CDR2 FQNEAQ. Trimming leaves V shorter by 4 bases and J shorter by 4 bases, with the junction holding 10 bases beyond the gene matches. The CDR3, cysteine through phenylalanine, is 16 amino acids long. The kept DNA is CDR3 alone, 48 bases in frame from the first base.

On this clone itself: The specificity of this receptor is unknown. Per-base qualities were not stored, and no clone one base away is much larger.

TCRbeta CDR3 regions were amplified from genomic DNA by means of the immunoSEQ Assay, a bias-controlled multiplex PCR. As for the authors' bioinformatics: Within the assay, amplification of reference gene primers was used to estimate how many nucleated cells each sample contained. To quantify the absolute abundance of each unique TCRbeta CDR3 rearrangement, sequence reads were collapsed and filtered. Productive Simpson clonality was computed per sample as the square root of Simpson's diversity index over productive rearrangements. Imported from immuneACCESS, the table was reduced by TCRdb to in-frame sequences with V and J called. These copies leave out some clones; in studies compared against another copy, an unresolved V gene accounts for under half, and the cause of the remainder is not known. V and J calls and clone size are those listed in that table; D and trimming were worked out from the DNA. The sample data list approximately 470,000 clones, and roughly 90% of these were observed just once. Under 0.85% of the sample is held by the ten biggest clonotypes.

Input material: PBMCs or T cells enriched from blood (not recorded which). This clonotype was obtained from a woman aged 18 to 35 who had recovered from COVID-19. The rearrangement joined TRBV7-9 to TRBJ2-7, with 10 bases matching TRBD1. The CDR3 protein is CASSSTPTGGEYEQYF. The DNA sequence is TGTGCCAGCAGCTCAACCCCGACAGGGGGCGAATACGAGCAGTACTTC.